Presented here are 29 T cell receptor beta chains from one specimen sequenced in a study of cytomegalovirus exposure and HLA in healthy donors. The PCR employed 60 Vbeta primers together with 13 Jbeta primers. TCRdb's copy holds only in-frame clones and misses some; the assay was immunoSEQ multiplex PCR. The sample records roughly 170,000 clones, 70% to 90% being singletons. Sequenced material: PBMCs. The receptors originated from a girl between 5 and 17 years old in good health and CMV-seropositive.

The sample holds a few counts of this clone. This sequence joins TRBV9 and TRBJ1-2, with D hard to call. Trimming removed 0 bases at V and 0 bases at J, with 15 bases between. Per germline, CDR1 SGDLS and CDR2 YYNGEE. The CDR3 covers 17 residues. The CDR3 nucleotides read TGTGCCAGCAGCGTAGAGGCCAGGATCATAACTAACTATGGCTACACCTTC. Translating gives CASSVEARIITNYGYTF.

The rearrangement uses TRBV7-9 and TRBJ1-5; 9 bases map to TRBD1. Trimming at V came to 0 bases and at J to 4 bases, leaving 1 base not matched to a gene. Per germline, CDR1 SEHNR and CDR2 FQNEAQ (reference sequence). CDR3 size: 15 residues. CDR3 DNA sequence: TGTGCCAGCAGCTTAGCGGGACAGGGTAATCAGCCCCAGCATTTT. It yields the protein CASSLAGQGNQPQHF.

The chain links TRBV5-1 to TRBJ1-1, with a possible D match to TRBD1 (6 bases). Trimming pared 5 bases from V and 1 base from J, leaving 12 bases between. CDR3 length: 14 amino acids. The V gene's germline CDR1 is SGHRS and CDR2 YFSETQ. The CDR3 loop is CASRSRGANTEAFF. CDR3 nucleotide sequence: TGCGCCAGCAGGTCTCGGGGGGCGAACACTGAAGCTTTCTTT.

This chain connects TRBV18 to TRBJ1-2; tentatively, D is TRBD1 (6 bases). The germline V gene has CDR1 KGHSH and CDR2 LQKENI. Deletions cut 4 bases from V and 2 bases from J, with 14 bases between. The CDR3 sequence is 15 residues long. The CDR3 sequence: CASSLVGGYNYGYTF. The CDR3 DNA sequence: TGTGCCAGCTCACTAGTAGGGGGATACAACTATGGCTACACCTTC.

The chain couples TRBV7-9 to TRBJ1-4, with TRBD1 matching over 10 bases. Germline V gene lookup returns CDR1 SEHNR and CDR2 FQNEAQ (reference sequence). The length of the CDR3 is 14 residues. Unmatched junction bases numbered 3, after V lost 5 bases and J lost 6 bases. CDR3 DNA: TGTGCCAGCAGCCGGACAGGGGGTGATGAAAAACTGTTTTTT. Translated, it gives CASSRTGGDEKLFF. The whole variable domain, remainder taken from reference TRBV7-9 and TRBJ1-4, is DTGVSQNPRHKITKRGQNVTFRCDPISEHNRLYWYRQTLGQGPEFLTYFQNEAQLEKSRLLSDRFSAERPKGSFSTLEIQRTEQGDSAMYLCASSRTGGDEKLFFGSGTQLSVL.

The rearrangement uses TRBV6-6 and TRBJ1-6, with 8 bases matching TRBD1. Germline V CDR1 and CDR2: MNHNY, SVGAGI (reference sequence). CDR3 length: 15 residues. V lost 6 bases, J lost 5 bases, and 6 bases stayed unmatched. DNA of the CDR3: TGTGCCAGCAGGTCCGGGACAGGAAATAATTCACCCCTCCACTTT. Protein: CASRSGTGNNSPLHF.

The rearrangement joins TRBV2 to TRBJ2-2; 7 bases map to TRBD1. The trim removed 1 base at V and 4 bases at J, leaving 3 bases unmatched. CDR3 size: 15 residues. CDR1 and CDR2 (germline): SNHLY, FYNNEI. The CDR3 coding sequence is TGTGCCAGCAGTGAAGAACAGGGGTTCACCGGGGAGCTGTTTTTT. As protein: CASSEEQGFTGELFF.

The CDR3 DNA sequence: TGTGCCAGCAGCAGACAGGGGGCCGAAGCTTTCTTT. This encodes CASSRQGAEAFF. The chain joins TRBV7-9 to TRBJ1-1, with 10 bases matching TRBD1. V was pared by 5 bases and J by 8 bases, with 2 bases of the junction left unmatched. CDR3 length: 12 residues. CDR1 and CDR2 (germline): SEHNR, FQNEAQ (reference sequence).

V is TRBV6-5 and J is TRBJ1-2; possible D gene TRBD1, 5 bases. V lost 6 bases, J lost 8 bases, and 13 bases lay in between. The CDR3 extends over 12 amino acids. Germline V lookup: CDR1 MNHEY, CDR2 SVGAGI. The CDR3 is CASRRGEAGYTF. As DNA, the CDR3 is TGTGCCAGCAGACGAGGGGAGGCCGGCTACACCTTC.

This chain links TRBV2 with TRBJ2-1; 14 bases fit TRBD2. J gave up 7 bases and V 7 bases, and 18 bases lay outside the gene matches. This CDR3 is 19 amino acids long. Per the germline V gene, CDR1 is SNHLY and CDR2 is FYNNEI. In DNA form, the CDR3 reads TGTGCCAGCAACCGCTTCAAAGCGACTAGCGGGGGGGCCCCTAATGAGCAGTTCTTC. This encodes CASNRFKATSGGAPNEQFF.

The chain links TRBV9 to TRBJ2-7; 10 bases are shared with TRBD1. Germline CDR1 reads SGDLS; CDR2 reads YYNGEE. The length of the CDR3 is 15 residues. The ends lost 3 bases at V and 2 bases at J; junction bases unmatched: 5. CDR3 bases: TGTGCCAGCAGCGATGGGGACAGGGGAGCCTACGAGCAGTACTTC. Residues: CASSDGDRGAYEQYF. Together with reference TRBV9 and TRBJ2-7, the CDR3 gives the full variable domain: DSGVTQTPKHLITATGQRVTLRCSPRSGDLSVYWYQQSLDQGLQFLIQYYNGEERAKGNILERFSAQQFPDLHSELNLSSLELGDSALYFCASSDGDRGAYEQYFGPGTRLTVT.

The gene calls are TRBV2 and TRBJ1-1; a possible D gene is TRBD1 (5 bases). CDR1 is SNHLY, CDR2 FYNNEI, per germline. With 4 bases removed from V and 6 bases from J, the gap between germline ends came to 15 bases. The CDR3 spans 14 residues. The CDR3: CASSARQGIAEAFF. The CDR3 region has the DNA TGTGCCAGCAGTGCACGGCAGGGTATCGCTGAAGCTTTCTTT.

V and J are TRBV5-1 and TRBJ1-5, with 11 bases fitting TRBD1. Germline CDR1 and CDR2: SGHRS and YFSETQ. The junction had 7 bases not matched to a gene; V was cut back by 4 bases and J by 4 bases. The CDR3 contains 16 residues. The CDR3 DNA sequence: TGCGCCAGCAGCCCGACAGGGACAGGGGGTAATCAGCCCCAGCATTTT. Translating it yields CASSPTGTGGNQPQHF.

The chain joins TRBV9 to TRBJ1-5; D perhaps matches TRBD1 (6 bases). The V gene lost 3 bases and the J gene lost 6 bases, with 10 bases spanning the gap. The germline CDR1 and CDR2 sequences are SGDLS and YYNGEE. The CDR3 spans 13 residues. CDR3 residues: CASSEGGLQPQHF. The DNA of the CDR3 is TGTGCCAGCAGCGAGGGGGGGCTTCAGCCCCAGCATTTT.

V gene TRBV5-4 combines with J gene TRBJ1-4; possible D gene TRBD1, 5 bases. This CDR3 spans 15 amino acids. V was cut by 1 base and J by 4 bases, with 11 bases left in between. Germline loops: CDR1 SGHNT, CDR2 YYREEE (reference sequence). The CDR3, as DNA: TGTGCCAGCAGCTTGTCGACAGCGAGTAATGAAAAACTGTTTTTT. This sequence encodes CASSLSTASNEKLFF.

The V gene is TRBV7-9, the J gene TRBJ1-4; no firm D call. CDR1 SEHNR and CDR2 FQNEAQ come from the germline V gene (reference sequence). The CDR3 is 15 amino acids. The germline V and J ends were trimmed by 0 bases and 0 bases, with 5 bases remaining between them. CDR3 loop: CASSLAPSTNEKLFF. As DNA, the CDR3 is TGTGCCAGCAGCTTAGCCCCGTCAACTAATGAAAAACTGTTTTTT.

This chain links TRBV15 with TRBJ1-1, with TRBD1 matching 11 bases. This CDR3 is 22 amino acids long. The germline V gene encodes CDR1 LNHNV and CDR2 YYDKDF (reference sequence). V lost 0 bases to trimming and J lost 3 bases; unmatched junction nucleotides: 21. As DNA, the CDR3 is TGTGCCACCAGCAGAGATACCGTCCCCGGAGCCCCGGACAGGGGGCGCGACACTGAAGCTTTCTTT. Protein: CATSRDTVPGAPDRGRDTEAFF.

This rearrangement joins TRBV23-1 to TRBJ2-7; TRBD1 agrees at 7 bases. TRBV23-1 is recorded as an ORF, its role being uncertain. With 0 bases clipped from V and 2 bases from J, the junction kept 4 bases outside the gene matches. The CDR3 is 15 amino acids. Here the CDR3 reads CASSQSPDRAYEQYF. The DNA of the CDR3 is TGCGCCAGCAGTCAATCGCCCGACAGGGCCTACGAGCAGTACTTC.

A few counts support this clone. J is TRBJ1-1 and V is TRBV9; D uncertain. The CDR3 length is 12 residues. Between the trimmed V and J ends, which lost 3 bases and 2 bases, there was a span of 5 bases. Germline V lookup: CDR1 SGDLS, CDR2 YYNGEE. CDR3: CASSGANTEAFF. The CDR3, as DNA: TGTGCCAGCAGCGGGGCAAACACTGAAGCTTTCTTT.

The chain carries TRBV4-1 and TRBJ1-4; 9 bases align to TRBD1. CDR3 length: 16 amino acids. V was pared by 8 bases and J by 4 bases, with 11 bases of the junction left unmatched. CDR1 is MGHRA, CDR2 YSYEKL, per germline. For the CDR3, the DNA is TGCGCCAGCCGGGACAGGGAAAGATTTAGTAATGAAAAACTGTTTTTT. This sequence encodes CASRDRERFSNEKLFF.

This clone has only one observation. The CDR3 region has the DNA TGCGCCAGCAGCCACGACAGGGGGCACGGAGCTTTCTTT. Protein product: CASSHDRGHGAFF. The chain combines TRBV4-1 with TRBJ1-1, with 10 bases that match TRBD1. This CDR3 contains 13 residues. Trimming removed 3 bases from V and 10 bases from J; junction bases left unmatched: 5. Germline CDR1 and CDR2: MGHRA and YSYEKL.

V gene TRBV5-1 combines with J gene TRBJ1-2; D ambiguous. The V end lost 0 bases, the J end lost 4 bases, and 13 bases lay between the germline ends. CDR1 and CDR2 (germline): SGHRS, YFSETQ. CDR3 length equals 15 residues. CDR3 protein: CASSLGIGESYGYTF. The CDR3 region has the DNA TGCGCCAGCAGCTTGGGAATCGGGGAGAGCTATGGCTACACCTTC.

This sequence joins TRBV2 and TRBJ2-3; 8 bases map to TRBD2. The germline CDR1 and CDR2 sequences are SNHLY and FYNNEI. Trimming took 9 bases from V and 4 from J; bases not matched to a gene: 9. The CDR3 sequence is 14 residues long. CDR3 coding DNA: TGTGCCAGTTCTCGGGGGGGCCTCGCAGATACGCAGTATTTT. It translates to CASSRGGLADTQYF.

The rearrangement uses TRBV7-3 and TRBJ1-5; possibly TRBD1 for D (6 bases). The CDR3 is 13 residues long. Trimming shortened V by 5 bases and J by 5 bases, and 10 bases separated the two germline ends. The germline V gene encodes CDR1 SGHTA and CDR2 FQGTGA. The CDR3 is CASSPDSDQPQHF. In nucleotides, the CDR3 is TGTGCCAGCAGCCCGGACAGTGATCAGCCCCAGCATTTT.

CDR3 nucleotides: TGTGCCAGCAGTTCGACGGAGTACAATGAGCAGTTCTTC. It translates to CASSSTEYNEQFF. V usage is TRBV6-6 and J usage is TRBJ2-1; the D is unclear. Trimming removed 4 bases at V and 4 bases at J, with 8 bases between. Germline assignment: CDR1 MNHNY and CDR2 SVGAGI (reference sequence). The CDR3 runs 13 residues.

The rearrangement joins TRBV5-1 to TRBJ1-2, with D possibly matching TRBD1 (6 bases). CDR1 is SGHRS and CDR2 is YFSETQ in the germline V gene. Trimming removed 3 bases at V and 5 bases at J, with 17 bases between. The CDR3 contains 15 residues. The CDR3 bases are TGCGCCAGCAGCTCCAGGGGTAATGAAGGGTATGGCTACACCTTC. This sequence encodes CASSSRGNEGYGYTF.

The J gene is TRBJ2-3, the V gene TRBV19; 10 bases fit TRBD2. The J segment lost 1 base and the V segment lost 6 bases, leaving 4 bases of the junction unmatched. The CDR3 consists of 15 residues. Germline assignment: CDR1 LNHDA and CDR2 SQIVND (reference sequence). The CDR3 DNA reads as TGTGCCAGTAGCATCCTAGCGGGGGGCACAGATACGCAGTATTTT. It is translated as CASSILAGGTDTQYF.

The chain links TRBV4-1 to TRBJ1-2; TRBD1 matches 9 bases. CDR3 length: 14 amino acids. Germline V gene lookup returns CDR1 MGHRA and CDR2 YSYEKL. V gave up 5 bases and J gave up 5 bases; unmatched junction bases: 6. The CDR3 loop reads CASSWRTGDYGYTF. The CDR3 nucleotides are TGCGCCAGCAGCTGGAGGACAGGGGATTATGGCTACACCTTC.

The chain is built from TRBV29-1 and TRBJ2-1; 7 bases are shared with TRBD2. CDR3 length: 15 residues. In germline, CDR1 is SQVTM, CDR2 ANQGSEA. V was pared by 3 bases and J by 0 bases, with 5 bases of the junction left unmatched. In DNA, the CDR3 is TGCAGCGTTGAGGGGCGGGGGAGCTCCTACAATGAGCAGTTCTTC. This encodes CSVEGRGSSYNEQFF.